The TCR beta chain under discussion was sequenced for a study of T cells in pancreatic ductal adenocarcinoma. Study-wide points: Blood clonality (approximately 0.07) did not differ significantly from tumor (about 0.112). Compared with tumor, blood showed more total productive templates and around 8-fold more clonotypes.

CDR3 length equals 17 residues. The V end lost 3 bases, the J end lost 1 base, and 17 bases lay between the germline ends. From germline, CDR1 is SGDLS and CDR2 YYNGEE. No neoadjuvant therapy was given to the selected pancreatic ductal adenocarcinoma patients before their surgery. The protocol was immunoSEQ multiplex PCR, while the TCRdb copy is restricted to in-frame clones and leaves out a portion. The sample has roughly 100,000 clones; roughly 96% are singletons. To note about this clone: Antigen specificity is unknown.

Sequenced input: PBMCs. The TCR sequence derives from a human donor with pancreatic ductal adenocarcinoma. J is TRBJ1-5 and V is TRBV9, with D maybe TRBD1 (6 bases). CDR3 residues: CASSATGGPRSNQPQHF. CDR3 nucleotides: TGTGCCAGCAGCGCGACCGGGGGGCCTAGGAGCAATCAGCCCCAGCATTTT.